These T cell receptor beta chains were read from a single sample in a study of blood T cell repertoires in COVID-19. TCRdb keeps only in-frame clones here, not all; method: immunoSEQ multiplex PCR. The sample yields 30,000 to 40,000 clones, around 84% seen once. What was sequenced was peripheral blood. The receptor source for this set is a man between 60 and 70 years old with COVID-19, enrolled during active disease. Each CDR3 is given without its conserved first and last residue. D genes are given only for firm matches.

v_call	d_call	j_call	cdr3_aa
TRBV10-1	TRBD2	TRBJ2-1	ASSELQAGEHDNEQF
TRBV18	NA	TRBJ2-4	ASSSDSLRQY
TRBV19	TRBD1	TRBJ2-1	ASIGVGTGYNEQF
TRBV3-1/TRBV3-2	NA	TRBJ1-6	ASSQGQGTNSPLH
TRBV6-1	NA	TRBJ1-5	ASSEAGNQPQH
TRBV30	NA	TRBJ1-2	AWSVQTNYGYT
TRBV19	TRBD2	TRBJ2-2	ASSFELAGYTGELF
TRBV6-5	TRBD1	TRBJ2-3	ASRNWGQGDTQY
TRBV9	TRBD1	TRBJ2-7	ASSPQPDRSSYEQY
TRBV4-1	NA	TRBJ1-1	ASSQDRRGPTHSEAF
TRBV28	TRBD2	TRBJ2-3	ASSRGGLAGANTQY
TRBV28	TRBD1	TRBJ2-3	ASSSYRGSTDTQY
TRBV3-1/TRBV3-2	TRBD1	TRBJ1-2	ASRPRQGSDYGYT
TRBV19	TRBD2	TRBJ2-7	ASSSRSSGSVRYEQY
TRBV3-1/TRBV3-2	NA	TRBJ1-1	ASSQGQGSAF
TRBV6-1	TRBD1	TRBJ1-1	ASSAGQGGITNTEAF
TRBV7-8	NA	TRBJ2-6	ASSRQFSGANVLT
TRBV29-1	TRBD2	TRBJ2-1	SVESGLAGEVYEQF
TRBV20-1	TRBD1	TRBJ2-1	SASDPGQGAEEQF
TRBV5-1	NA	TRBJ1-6	ASSYRDNSPLH
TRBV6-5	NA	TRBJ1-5	ASKETRDNQPQH
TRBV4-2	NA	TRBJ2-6	ASSPGDSGANVLT
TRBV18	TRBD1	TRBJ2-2	ASSTTGGNTGELF
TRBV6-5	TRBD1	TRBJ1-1	ASSRGQGGTEAF